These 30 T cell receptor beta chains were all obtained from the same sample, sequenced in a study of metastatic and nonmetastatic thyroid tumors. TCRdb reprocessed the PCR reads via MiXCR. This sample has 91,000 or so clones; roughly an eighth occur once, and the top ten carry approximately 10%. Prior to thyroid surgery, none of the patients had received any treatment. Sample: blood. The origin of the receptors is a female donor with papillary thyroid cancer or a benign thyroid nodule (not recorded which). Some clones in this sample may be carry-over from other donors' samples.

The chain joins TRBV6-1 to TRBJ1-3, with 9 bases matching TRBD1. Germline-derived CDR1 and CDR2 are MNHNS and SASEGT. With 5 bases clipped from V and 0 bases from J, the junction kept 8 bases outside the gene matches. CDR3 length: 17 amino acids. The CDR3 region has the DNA TGTGCCAGCAGTCCCGGGACAGGGCCCCCCTCTGGAAACACCATATATTTT. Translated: CASSPGTGPPSGNTIYF.

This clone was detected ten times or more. In DNA form, the CDR3 reads TGCGCCAGCAGCTTGGAGAGCGGTAGCTCCTACGAGCAGTACTTC. As protein: CASSLESGSSYEQYF. The chain has TRBV5-1 and TRBJ2-7, with D possibly matching TRBD2 (5 bases). This CDR3 comprises 15 residues. Trimming pared 0 bases from V and 0 bases from J, leaving 10 bases between. Germline loops: CDR1 SGHRS, CDR2 YFSETQ.

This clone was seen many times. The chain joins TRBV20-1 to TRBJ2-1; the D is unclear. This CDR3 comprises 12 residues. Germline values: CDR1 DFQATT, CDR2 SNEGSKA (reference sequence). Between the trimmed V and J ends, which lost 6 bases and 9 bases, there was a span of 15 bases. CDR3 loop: CSARRLQLEQFF. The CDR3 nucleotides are TGCAGTGCCAGAAGGCTACAGCTTGAGCAGTTCTTC.

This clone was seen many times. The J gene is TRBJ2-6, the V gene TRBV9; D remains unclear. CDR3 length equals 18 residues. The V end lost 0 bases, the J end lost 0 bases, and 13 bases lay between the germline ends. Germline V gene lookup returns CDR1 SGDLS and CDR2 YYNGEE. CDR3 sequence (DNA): TGTGCCAGCAGCGTAGCTTACGGGCTTAGCTCTGGGGCCAACGTCCTGACTTTC. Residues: CASSVAYGLSSGANVLTF.

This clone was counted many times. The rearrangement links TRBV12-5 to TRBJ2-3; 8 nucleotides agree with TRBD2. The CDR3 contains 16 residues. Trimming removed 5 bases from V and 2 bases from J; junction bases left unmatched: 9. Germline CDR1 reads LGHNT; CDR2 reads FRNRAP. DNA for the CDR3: TGTGCTAGTGGTCCTGGAATAGCGGGACCCACAGATACGCAGTATTTT. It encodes CASGPGIAGPTDTQYF.

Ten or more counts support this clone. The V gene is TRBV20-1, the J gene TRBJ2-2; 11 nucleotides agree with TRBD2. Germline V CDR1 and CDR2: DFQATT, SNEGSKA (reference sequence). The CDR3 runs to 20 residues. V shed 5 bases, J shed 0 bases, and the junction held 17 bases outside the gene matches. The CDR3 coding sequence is TGCAGTGCTGAGCGGATCCCGGGACTAGCGGACCTAACGAACACCGGGGAGCTGTTTTTT. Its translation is CSAERIPGLADLTNTGELFF.

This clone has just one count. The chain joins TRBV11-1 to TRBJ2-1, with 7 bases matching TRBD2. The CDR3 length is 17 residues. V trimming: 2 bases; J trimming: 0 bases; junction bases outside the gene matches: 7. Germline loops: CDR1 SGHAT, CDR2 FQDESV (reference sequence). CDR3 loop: CASSLWGSGFSYNEQFF. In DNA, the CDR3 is TGTGCCAGCAGCTTATGGGGTAGCGGGTTCTCCTACAATGAGCAGTTCTTC.

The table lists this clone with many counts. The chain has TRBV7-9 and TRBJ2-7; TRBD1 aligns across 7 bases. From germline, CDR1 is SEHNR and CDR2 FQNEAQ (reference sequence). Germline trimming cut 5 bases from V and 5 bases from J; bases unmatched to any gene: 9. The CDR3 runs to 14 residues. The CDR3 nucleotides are TGTGCCAGCAGCCTCACACAGGGGAGTAACGAGCAGTACTTC. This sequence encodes CASSLTQGSNEQYF.

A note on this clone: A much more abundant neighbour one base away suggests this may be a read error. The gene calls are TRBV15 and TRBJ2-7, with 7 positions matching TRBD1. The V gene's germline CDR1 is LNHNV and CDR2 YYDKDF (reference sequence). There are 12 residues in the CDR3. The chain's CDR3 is CATSRDSYVQYF. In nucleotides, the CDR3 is TGTGCCACCAGTAGGGACAGCTACGTGCAGTACTTC.

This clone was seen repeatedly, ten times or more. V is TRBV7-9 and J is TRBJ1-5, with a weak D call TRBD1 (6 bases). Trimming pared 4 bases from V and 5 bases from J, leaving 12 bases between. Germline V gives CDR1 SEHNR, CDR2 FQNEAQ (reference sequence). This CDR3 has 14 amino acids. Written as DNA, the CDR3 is TGTGCCAGCAGCTCCACAGGGCCCCATCAGCCCCAGCATTTT. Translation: CASSSTGPHQPQHF.

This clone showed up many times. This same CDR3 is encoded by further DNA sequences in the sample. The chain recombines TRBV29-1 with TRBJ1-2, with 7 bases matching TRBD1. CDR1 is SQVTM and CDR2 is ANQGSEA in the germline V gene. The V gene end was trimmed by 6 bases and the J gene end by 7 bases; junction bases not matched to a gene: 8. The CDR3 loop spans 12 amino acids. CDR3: CSVGTDAAGYTF. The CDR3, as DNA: TGCAGCGTCGGGACAGACGCGGCTGGCTACACCTTC.

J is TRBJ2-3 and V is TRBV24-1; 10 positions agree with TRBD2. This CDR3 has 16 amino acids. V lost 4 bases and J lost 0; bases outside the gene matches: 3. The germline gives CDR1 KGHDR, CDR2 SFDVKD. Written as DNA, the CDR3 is TGTGCCACCAGTGACGGACTAGCGGAGAGCACAGATACGCAGTATTTT. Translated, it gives CATSDGLAESTDTQYF.

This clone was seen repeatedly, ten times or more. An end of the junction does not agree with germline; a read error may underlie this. The CDR3 sequence is CASSKLAGGPRTEELFF. CDR3 DNA: TGTGCCAGCAGCAAACTAGCGGGAGGGCCCCGAACCGAGGAGCTGTTTTTT. This chain connects TRBV12-3 or TRBV12-4 to TRBJ2-2, with 13 bases that match TRBD2. The CDR3 has 17 amino acids.

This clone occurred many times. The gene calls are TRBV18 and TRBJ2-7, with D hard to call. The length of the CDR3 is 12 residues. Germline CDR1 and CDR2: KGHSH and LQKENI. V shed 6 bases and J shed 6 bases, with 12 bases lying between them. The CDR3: CASSPRSGEQYF. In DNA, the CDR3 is TGTGCCAGCTCCCCTCGTTCAGGCGAGCAGTACTTC.

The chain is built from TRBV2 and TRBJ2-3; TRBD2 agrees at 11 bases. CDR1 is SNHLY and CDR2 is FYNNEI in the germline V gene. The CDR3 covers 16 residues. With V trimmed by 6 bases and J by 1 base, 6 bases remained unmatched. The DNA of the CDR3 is TGTGCCAGCAGGGGGGGACTAGCGGTGGGCACAGATACGCAGTATTTT. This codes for CASRGGLAVGTDTQYF.

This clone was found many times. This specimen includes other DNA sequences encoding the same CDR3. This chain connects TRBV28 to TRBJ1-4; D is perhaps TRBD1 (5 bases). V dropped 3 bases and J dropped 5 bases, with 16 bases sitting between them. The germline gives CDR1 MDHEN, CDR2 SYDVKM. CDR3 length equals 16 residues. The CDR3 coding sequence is TGTGCCAGCAGTTTTGGAACAGGCCTACCAAATGAAAAACTGTTTTTT. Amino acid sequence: CASSFGTGLPNEKLFF.

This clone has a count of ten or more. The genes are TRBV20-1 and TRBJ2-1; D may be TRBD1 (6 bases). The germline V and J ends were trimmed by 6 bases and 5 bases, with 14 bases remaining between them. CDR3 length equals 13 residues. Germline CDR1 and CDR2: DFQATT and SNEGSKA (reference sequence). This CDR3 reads CSANDRLDNEQFF. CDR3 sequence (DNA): TGCAGTGCCAATGACAGGTTAGACAATGAGCAGTTCTTC.

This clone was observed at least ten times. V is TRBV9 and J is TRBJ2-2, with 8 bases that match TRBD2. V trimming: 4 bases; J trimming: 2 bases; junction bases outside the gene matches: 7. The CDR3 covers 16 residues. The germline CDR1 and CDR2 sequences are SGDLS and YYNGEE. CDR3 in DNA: TGTGCCAGCAGCTTACCGGGACTAGTTAACACCGGGGAGCTGTTTTTT. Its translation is CASSLPGLVNTGELFF.

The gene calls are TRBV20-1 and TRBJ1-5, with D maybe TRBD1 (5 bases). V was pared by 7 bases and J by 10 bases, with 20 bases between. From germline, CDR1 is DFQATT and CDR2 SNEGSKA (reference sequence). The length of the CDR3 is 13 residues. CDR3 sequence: CSVGRGTGHPQHF. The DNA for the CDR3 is TGCAGTGTTGGTAGGGGTACGGGGCATCCCCAGCATTTT.

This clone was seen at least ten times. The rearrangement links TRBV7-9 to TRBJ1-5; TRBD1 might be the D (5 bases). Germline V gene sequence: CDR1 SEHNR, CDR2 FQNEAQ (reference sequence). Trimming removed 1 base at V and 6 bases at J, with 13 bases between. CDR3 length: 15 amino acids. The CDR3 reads CASSLGGGEAQPQHF. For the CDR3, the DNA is TGTGCCAGCAGCTTAGGGGGAGGGGAGGCTCAGCCCCAGCATTTT.

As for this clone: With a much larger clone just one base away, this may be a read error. In nucleotides, the CDR3 is TGTGCCAGCAGTACCTATGGGGGCGGTCCCGACTTC. This sequence encodes CASSTYGGGPDF. The genes are TRBV6-1 and TRBJ2-7, with D maybe TRBD1 (6 bases). This CDR3 contains 12 residues. Germline V gives CDR1 MNHNS, CDR2 SASEGT.

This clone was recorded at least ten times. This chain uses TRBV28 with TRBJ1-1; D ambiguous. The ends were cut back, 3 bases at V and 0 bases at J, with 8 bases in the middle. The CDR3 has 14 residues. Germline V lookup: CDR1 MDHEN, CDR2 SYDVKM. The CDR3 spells CASSFGGLNTEAFF. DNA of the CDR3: TGTGCCAGCAGTTTCGGCGGGCTGAACACTGAAGCTTTCTTT.

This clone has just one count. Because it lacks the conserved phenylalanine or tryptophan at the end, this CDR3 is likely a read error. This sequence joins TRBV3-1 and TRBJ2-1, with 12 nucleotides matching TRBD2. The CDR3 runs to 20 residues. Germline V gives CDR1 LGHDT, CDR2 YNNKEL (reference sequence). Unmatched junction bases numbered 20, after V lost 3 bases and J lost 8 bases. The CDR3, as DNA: TGTGCCAGCAGCCAGTACTCTGCCGTGTTAGGACTAGCGGGATTCGATGAGCAGTTCGTC. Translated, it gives CASSQYSAVLGLAGFDEQFV.

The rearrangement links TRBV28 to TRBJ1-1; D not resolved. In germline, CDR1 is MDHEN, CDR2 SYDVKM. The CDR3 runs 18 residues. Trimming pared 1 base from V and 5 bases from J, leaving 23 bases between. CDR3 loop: CASSLSDPRGLWKTEAFF. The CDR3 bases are TGTGCCAGCAGTTTATCCGACCCCAGAGGGTTATGGAAAACTGAAGCTTTCTTT.

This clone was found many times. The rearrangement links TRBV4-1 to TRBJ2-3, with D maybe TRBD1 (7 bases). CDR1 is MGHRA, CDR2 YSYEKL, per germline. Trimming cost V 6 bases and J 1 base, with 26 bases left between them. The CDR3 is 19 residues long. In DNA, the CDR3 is TGCGCCAGCAGGGACTTCTCAGGGGGGCCCCAACAACGCACAGATACGCAGTATTTT. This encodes CASRDFSGGPQQRTDTQYF.

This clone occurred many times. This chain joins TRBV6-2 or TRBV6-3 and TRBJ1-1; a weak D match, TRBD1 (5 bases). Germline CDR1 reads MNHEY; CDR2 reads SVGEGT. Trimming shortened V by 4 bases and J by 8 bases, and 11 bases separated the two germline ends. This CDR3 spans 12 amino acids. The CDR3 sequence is CASSFRGREAFF. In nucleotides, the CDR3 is TGTGCCAGCAGTTTTAGGGGCAGGGAAGCTTTCTTT.

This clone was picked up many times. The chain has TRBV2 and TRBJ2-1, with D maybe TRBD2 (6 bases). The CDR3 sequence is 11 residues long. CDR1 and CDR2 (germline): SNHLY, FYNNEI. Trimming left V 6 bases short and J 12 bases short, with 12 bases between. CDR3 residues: CASSYSGLQFF. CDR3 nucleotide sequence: TGTGCCAGCAGCTATAGCGGTCTGCAGTTCTTC.

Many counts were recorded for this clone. CDR3 sequence reads: CASSGTSLSNEQFF. CDR3 coding DNA: TGTGCCAGCAGCGGGACTAGTCTTTCCAATGAGCAGTTCTTC. This chain connects TRBV25-1 to TRBJ2-1; TRBD2 aligns across 8 bases. Germline loops: CDR1 MGHDK, CDR2 SYGVNS. The CDR3 consists of 14 residues. V shed 6 bases and J 6 bases; nucleotides not matched to a gene: 7. Based on the CDR3 plus reference TRBV25-1 and TRBJ2-1, the full variable domain is EADIYQTPRYLVIGTGKKITLECSQTMGHDKMYWYQQDPGMELHLIHYSYGVNSTEKGDLSSESTVSRIRTEHFPLTLESARPSHTSQYLCASSGTSLSNEQFFGPGTRLTVL.

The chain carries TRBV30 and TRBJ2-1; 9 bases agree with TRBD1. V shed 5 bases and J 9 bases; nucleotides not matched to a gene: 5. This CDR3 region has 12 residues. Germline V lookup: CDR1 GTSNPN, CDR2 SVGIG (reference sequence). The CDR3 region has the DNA TGTGCCTGGGAGGGACAGGGAGGTGAGCAGTTCTTC. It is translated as CAWEGQGGEQFF. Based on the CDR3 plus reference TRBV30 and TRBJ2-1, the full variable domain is SQTIHQWPATLVQPVGSPLSLECTVEGTSNPNLYWYRQAAGRGLQLLFYSVGIGQISSEVPQNLSASRPQDRQFILSSKKLLLSDSGFYLCAWEGQGGEQFFGPGTRLTVL.

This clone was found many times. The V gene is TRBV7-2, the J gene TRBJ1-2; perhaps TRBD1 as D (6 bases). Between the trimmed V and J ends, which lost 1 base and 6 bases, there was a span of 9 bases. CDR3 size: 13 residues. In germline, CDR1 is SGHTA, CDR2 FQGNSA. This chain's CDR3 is CASSLDRADGYTF. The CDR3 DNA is TGTGCCAGCAGCTTAGACAGGGCGGATGGCTACACCTTC.